The 15 T cell receptor beta chains below all came from one sample that was sequenced in a study of CXCR3-negative and CXCR3-positive naive CD8 T cells. UMI labels and 5' RACE were used to prepare the TRB cDNA libraries. For each CDR3 protein, TCRdb gives one entry from its re-call of the 5' RACE reads, without DNA. The sample holds tens of thousands of distinct CDR3 sequences. Sequencing input: memory CD8+ T cells from blood. These receptors all stem from a human donor in good health. Some clones in this sample may be carry-over from other donors' samples.

J is TRBJ1-2 and V is TRBV4-2; without DNA, the TCRdb call of TRBD1 cannot be checked. The germline V gene encodes CDR1 LGHNA and CDR2 YNFKEQ. CDR3 length: 15 amino acids. The CDR3 region is CASSQGVGAVYGYTF.

V usage is TRBV7-8 and J usage is TRBJ2-7; TCRdb picks TRBD2, but there is no DNA to check that call. This CDR3 is 16 amino acids long. In germline, CDR1 is SGHVS, CDR2 FQNEAQ. CDR3 protein: CASSLGGGLAAHEQYF.

The chain couples TRBV11-2 to TRBJ2-5; the TCRdb call, TRBD2, lacks DNA for checking. The CDR3 is 14 residues long. The germline V gene encodes CDR1 SGHAT and CDR2 FQNNGV. This CDR3 reads CASRKTRGKETQYF.

The chain employs TRBV4-2 and TRBJ2-7; the TCRdb call, TRBD2, lacks DNA for checking. The CDR3 length is 22 residues. Germline V CDR1 and CDR2: LGHNA, YNFKEQ. CDR3 region: CASSQALEADQVGTSGAYEQYF.

The chain joins TRBV7-9 to TRBJ2-7. Germline V gives CDR1 SEHNR, CDR2 FQNEAQ (reference sequence). CDR3 length: 12 amino acids. The CDR3 loop is CASSLYDYEQYF.

The chain uses TRBV9 and TRBJ1-5; TCRdb's assignment of TRBD1 cannot be checked, as there is no DNA. This CDR3 has 14 amino acids. Germline CDR1 SGDLS, CDR2 YYNGEE. CDR3 residues: CASSPDRGGQPQHF.

The chain couples TRBV29-1 to TRBJ1-1; TCRdb's D gene call, TRBD1, goes unchecked for lack of DNA. The germline V gene encodes CDR1 SQVTM and CDR2 ANQGSEA. This CDR3 spans 12 amino acids. The CDR3 loop is CSAELTGTEAFF.

V usage is TRBV6-5 and J usage is TRBJ2-7. The CDR3 has 14 amino acids. Germline V gives CDR1 MNHEY, CDR2 SVGAGI. The CDR3 sequence is CASSYSGDTYEQYF.

The CDR3 spells CASSLPSRYTDTQYF. The chain joins TRBV7-2 to TRBJ2-3; TCRdb's D call of TRBD2 is untestable without DNA. CDR3 length: 15 amino acids. Germline V lookup: CDR1 SGHTA, CDR2 FQGNSA.

The chain links TRBV20-1 to TRBJ2-2; the TRBD1 assignment by TCRdb is unverifiable without DNA. Germline assignment: CDR1 DFQATT and CDR2 SNEGSKA (reference sequence). The length of the CDR3 is 16 residues. The CDR3 spells CSARDVTRGDTGELFF.

The rearrangement uses TRBV28 and TRBJ2-7; with no DNA, the TCRdb D assignment of TRBD1 cannot be verified. This CDR3 is 16 amino acids long. Germline values: CDR1 MDHEN, CDR2 SYDVKM. CDR3 sequence reads: CASSFSSFGGRHEQYF.

V is TRBV11-2 and J is TRBJ2-5; the TRBD2 assignment by TCRdb is unverifiable without DNA. The CDR3 loop spans 12 amino acids. Germline loops: CDR1 SGHAT, CDR2 FQNNGV. The CDR3 spells CASSSSEETQYF.

The V and J genes are TRBV6-2 or TRBV6-3 and TRBJ2-4; the TCRdb call, TRBD2, lacks DNA for checking. The CDR3 has 17 amino acids. Per germline, CDR1 MNHEY and CDR2 SVGEGT. Here the CDR3 reads CASSLWTSGRASDEQFF.

The V call is TRBV6-5, the J call TRBJ2-7; TCRdb's D call of TRBD1 is untestable without DNA. This CDR3 spans 16 amino acids. Germline lookup yields CDR1 MNHEY and CDR2 SVGAGI. The CDR3 protein is CASRQIQGTLSYEQYF.

The rearrangement joins TRBV7-3 to TRBJ2-1; TCRdb designates TRBD2, a call that cannot be tested without DNA. CDR1 and CDR2 (germline): SGHTA, FQGTGA. This CDR3 comprises 19 residues. This CDR3 is CASSCQKLAGIIPYNEQFF. The full variable domain, in which reference TRBV7-3 and TRBJ2-1 provide the parts outside the CDR3, is GAGVSQTPSNKVTEKGKYVELRCDPISGHTALYWYRQSLGQGPEFLIYFQGTGAADDSGLPNDRFFAVRPEGSVSTLKIQRTERGDSAVYLCASSCQKLAGIIPYNEQFFGPGTRLTVL.